The 29 T cell receptor beta chains listed next were all sequenced from one sample in a study of Graves' ophthalmopathy and Graves' hyperthyroidism. Beta-chain TCR CDR3 regions were amplified from RNA transcripts. RT-PCR was first run with HTBI primers, then multiplex PCR in a second round. MiXCR, applied by TCRdb to the multiplex PCR reads, yields one record per CDR3 protein. The sample lists about 14,000 distinct CDR3 sequences; about half were seen once. Material: peripheral blood. The receptors shown here come from a woman aged 25 to 45 with Graves' ophthalmopathy.

Regarding this clonotype: One end of the junction varies from germline; a read error may be responsible. V usage is TRBV14 and J usage is TRBJ2-7; 7 nucleotides line up with TRBD1. Per germline, CDR1 SGHDN and CDR2 FVKESK. The CDR3 contains 14 residues. The CDR3 loop reads CASSLQDRAYEQCF. Here the CDR3 DNA reads TGTGCCAGCAGCCTCCAAGACAGGGCCTACGAGCAGTGCTTC.

This clonotype occurred many times. J is TRBJ2-3 and V is TRBV29-1; tentatively, D is TRBD2 (6 bases). Trimming left V 7 bases short and J 7 bases short, with 12 bases between. This CDR3 spans 11 amino acids. From germline, CDR1 is SQVTM and CDR2 ANQGSEA. DNA of the CDR3: TGCAGCGGGGGGACTCTAAATACGCAGTATTTT. Translated, it gives CSGGTLNTQYF.

The CDR3 reads CASSLFVRTNTGELFF. The DNA of the CDR3 is TGTGCCAGCAGCTTGTTTGTCAGGACGAACACCGGGGAGCTGTTTTTT. V and J are TRBV5-8 and TRBJ2-2; D uncertain. Trimming stripped 1 base from V and 0 bases from J, with 10 bases between. CDR3 length equals 16 residues. Germline CDR1 and CDR2: SGHTS and YDEGEE.

The chain couples TRBV19 to TRBJ2-1; D unclear. Germline lookup yields CDR1 LNHDA and CDR2 SQIVND (reference sequence). Trimming left V 3 bases short and J 4 bases short, with 4 bases between. CDR3 length: 12 amino acids. CDR3 nucleotides: TGTGCCAGTAGTATGGGGTACAATGAGCAGTTCTTC. Its translation is CASSMGYNEQFF.

J is TRBJ2-5 and V is TRBV6-1; D may match TRBD1 or TRBD2 (5 bases each). CDR3 size: 16 residues. In germline, CDR1 is MNHNS, CDR2 SASEGT. V was shortened by 5 bases and J by 4 bases, with 20 bases between the two germline ends. CDR3 in DNA: TGTGCCAGCAGTATCCTCACGGGGCAGGGCGGAGAGACCCAGTACTTC. This translates into CASSILTGQGGETQYF.

This clonotype was counted many times. The chain employs TRBV7-2 and TRBJ1-5; D gene uncertain. The V end lost 1 base, the J end lost 2 bases, and 3 bases lay between the germline ends. Germline V CDR1 and CDR2: SGHTA, FQGNSA. This CDR3 contains 13 residues. For the CDR3, the DNA is TGTGCCAGCAGCTTAGGGCGCAATCAGCCCCAGCATTTT. It is translated as CASSLGRNQPQHF.

The chain recombines TRBV6-5 with TRBJ2-7; D might be TRBD1 or TRBD2, each matching 6 bases. The V gene's germline CDR1 is MNHEY and CDR2 SVGAGI. The V and J ends lost 5 bases and 5 bases respectively, with 13 bases between them. The CDR3 is made up of 13 amino acids. CDR3 coding DNA: TGTGCCAGCAGTGGGGGGCGAAGGGACGAGCAGTACGTC. Residues: CASSGGRRDEQYV.

This chain joins TRBV24-1 and TRBJ2-7; D perhaps matches TRBD2 (6 bases). CDR3 length: 13 amino acids. Germline V gene lookup returns CDR1 KGHDR and CDR2 SFDVKD. V lost 4 bases and J lost 9, with 15 bases in between. The CDR3 is CATSDPGLRGQYF. In DNA form, the CDR3 reads TGTGCCACCAGTGACCCGGGACTGCGTGGGCAGTACTTC.

In its sample, this clonotype is medium-sized (0.01 to 0.1%). The rearrangement links TRBV29-1 to TRBJ2-7; D is undetermined. From germline, CDR1 is SQVTM and CDR2 ANQGSEA. CDR3 length equals 11 residues. Trimming pared 0 bases from V and 4 bases from J, leaving 4 bases between. The CDR3 region is CSVEDPYEQYF. The CDR3 coding sequence is TGCAGCGTTGAAGATCCATACGAGCAGTACTTC.

In this sample, this clonotype turned up once. In this CDR3 the conserved last residue, phenylalanine or tryptophan, is missing, so a read error is likely. J is TRBJ2-7 and V is TRBV11-3; maybe TRBD2 (6 bases). Germline-derived CDR1 and CDR2 are SGHNT and YENEEA. The CDR3 is 15 amino acids. This CDR3 reads CASSWRGGTAYGQYS. CDR3 in DNA: TGTGCCAGCAGCTGGCGTGGCGGGACCGCCTACGGGCAGTACTCC.

J is TRBJ1-5 and V is TRBV5-8; TRBD1 matches 9 bases. The germline gives CDR1 SGHTS, CDR2 YDEGEE. The CDR3 contains 15 residues. The trim removed 4 bases at V and 9 bases at J, leaving 11 bases unmatched. The CDR3 protein is CASSEGQGIWRPQHF. Here the CDR3 DNA reads TGTGCCAGCAGCGAAGGACAGGGGATATGGCGGCCCCAGCATTTT.

The rearrangement joins TRBV29-1 to TRBJ2-7; D remains ambiguous. The CDR3 length is 13 residues. V was trimmed by 6 bases and J by 0 bases, leaving 12 bases between them. Germline lookup yields CDR1 SQVTM and CDR2 ANQGSEA. Here the CDR3 DNA reads TGCAGCGTCACAAGGGTCGACTCCTACGAGCAGTACTTC. Encoded protein: CSVTRVDSYEQYF.

This clonotype was observed once. V is TRBV10-2 and J is TRBJ2-7; D is unresolved. In germline, CDR1 is WSHSY, CDR2 SAAADI. The CDR3 runs to 14 residues. The V gene lost 3 bases and the J gene lost 3 bases, with 12 bases spanning the gap. The CDR3 loop reads CASSDRRRDYEQYF. CDR3 nucleotide sequence: TGCGCCAGCAGTGATCGTCGAAGGGACTACGAGCAGTACTTC.

In regard to this clonotype: The conserved phenylalanine or tryptophan normally closing the CDR3 is absent here, so this likely arose from a read error. V is TRBV24-1 and J is TRBJ2-1, with TRBD2 as a possible D gene (5 bases). The CDR3 extends over 12 amino acids. Germline CDR1 and CDR2: KGHDR and SFDVKD. CDR3 bases: TGCGCCACCAGTGAGTTGCCGGGGGAGCAGTTCCTC. This codes for CATSELPGEQFL.

This clonotype has a count of ten or more. The chain carries TRBV20-1 and TRBJ1-1; the match to TRBD1 covers 7 bases. In germline, CDR1 is DFQATT, CDR2 SNEGSKA (reference sequence). Germline trimming cut 1 base from V and 3 bases from J; bases unmatched to any gene: 5. CDR3 length: 14 residues. DNA of the CDR3: TGCAGTGCTAGAGCACAGGGGAGCGACACTGAAGCTTTCTTT. It codes for CSARAQGSDTEAFF.

This clonotype counts as medium-sized. The chain employs TRBV2 and TRBJ2-2; a possible D gene is TRBD2 (6 bases). Germline V lookup: CDR1 SNHLY, CDR2 FYNNEI. The V and J ends lost 8 bases and 6 bases respectively, with 16 bases between them. The CDR3 is made up of 14 amino acids. This CDR3 is CASCGTPGAGELFF. The CDR3 DNA reads TGTGCCAGCTGCGGGACGCCGGGGGCCGGGGAGCTGTTTTTT. The full variable domain, with the rest looked up from reference TRBV2 and TRBJ2-2, is EPEVTQTPSHQVTQMGQEVILRCVPISNHLYFYWYRQILGQKVEFLVSFYNNEISEKSEIFDDQFSVERPDGSNFTLKIRSTKLEDSAMYFCASCGTPGAGELFFGEGSRLTVL.

This chain connects TRBV7-6 to TRBJ2-7, with no clear D. The V gene's germline CDR1 is SGHVS and CDR2 FNYEAQ. V was shortened by 0 bases and J by 6 bases, with 9 bases between the two germline ends. The CDR3 consists of 13 residues. CDR3 region: CASSLASGGEQYF. In nucleotides, the CDR3 is TGTGCCAGCAGCTTAGCGTCGGGCGGCGAGCAGTACTTC.

This clonotype was counted ten times or more. The chain joins TRBV20-1 to TRBJ1-1, with D possibly being TRBD1 (6 bases). The V and J ends lost 1 base and 3 bases respectively, with 6 bases between them. This CDR3 spans 12 amino acids. The germline V gene has CDR1 DFQATT and CDR2 SNEGSKA (reference sequence). CDR3: CSARAGDTEAFF. CDR3 sequence (DNA): TGCAGTGCTAGAGCAGGGGACACTGAAGCTTTCTTT.

The rearrangement joins TRBV5-1 to TRBJ2-1; 10 bases match TRBD2. This CDR3 is built from 17 residues. The ends lost 4 bases at V and 6 bases at J; junction bases unmatched: 13. Germline V gene sequence: CDR1 SGHRS, CDR2 YFSETQ. CDR3 region: CASSNLLGASGSNEQFF. The CDR3 region has the DNA TGCGCCAGCAGCAATCTATTGGGGGCTAGCGGGAGCAATGAGCAGTTCTTC.

This clonotype was observed at least ten times. This could be a read error, since a much larger clone is one nucleotide away. The V gene is TRBV5-5, the J gene TRBJ1-5; maybe TRBD1 (5 bases). CDR3 length equals 15 residues. The germline CDR1 and CDR2 sequences are SGHKS and YYEKEE (reference sequence). CDR3 sequence reads: CASSSRDGFNQPQRF. In DNA, the CDR3 is TGTGCCAGCAGTTCCCGGGACGGGTTTAATCAGCCCCAGCGTTTT. Supplemented by reference TRBV5-5 and TRBJ1-5, the full variable domain reads DAGVTQSPTHLIKTRGQQVTLRCSPISGHKSVSWYQQVLGQGPQFIFQYYEKEERGRGNFPDRFSARQFPNYSSELNVNALLLGDSALYLCASSSRDGFNQPQRFGDGTRLSIL.

A few counts support this clonotype. This chain uses TRBV5-1 with TRBJ1-1; TRBD1 agrees at 10 bases. In germline, CDR1 is SGHRS, CDR2 YFSETQ. The junction had 10 bases not matched to a gene; V was cut back by 4 bases and J by 4 bases. The length of the CDR3 is 16 residues. The CDR3 bases are TGCGCCAGCAGCGAAGGGACAGGGGTTGAGCGCACTGAAGCTTTCTTT. Its protein is CASSEGTGVERTEAFF.

This chain joins TRBV7-2 and TRBJ2-1; D call uncertain. Trimming removed 1 base from V and 4 bases from J, with 8 bases in between. Germline lookup yields CDR1 SGHTA and CDR2 FQGNSA. The CDR3 is 14 amino acids. CDR3 region: CASSLVLVYNEQFF. DNA of the CDR3: TGTGCCAGCAGCTTAGTGCTAGTTTACAATGAGCAGTTCTTC.

A few counts support this clonotype. The J gene is TRBJ2-1, the V gene TRBV15, with 11 nucleotides matching TRBD2. This CDR3 is built from 17 residues. The germline V gene has CDR1 LNHNV and CDR2 YYDKDF (reference sequence). J lost 3 bases, V lost 5 bases, and 9 bases had no gene match. The CDR3 region has the DNA TGTGCCACCAGCGTCCGTCGACTAGCGGGATACTACAATGAGCAGTTCTTC. Protein product: CATSVRRLAGYYNEQFF.

Concerning this clonotype itself: In this CDR3 the conserved last residue, phenylalanine or tryptophan, is missing, so a read error is likely. The chain uses TRBV5-1 and TRBJ1-3; D gene uncertain. Germline V gives CDR1 SGHRS, CDR2 YFSETQ. The CDR3 is 16 amino acids. V was trimmed by 4 bases and J by 4 bases, leaving 18 bases between them. The CDR3 DNA reads as TGCGCCAGCAGCATACTCGGGCCTGACTCCGGAAACACCATATATCTC. Protein product: CASSILGPDSGNTIYL.

This clonotype was counted many times. CDR3 nucleotide sequence: TGTGCCAGCAGCACTAGGACAGGGGGTGATTCACCCCTCCACTTT. Translation: CASSTRTGGDSPLHF. The chain combines TRBV7-8 with TRBJ1-6; 10 bases are a match to TRBD1. This CDR3 has 15 amino acids. The germline gives CDR1 SGHVS, CDR2 FQNEAQ. V lost 5 bases, J lost 8 bases, and 6 bases stayed unmatched.

This chain's CDR3 is CAIAGDDTSWQVWDTQYF. The CDR3 region has the DNA TGTGCCATTGCGGGGGACGACACTAGCTGGCAAGTTTGGGATACGCAGTATTTT. V and J are TRBV10-3 and TRBJ2-3; 7 bases are shared with TRBD2. The length of the CDR3 is 18 residues. The ends lost 9 bases at V and 6 bases at J; junction bases unmatched: 24. CDR1 is ENHRY, CDR2 SYGVKD, per germline.

This clonotype was observed at least ten times. The CDR3 protein is CAISESQETQYF. The CDR3 DNA sequence: TGTGCCATCAGTGAGTCGCAAGAGACCCAGTACTTC. The chain joins TRBV10-3 to TRBJ2-5; D is unresolved. Trimming left V 0 bases short and J 2 bases short, with 1 base between. CDR3 length: 12 residues. Germline V gene lookup returns CDR1 ENHRY and CDR2 SYGVKD.

This clonotype appeared once. V gene TRBV7-3 combines with J gene TRBJ2-7; 8 bases are a match to TRBD1. Germline V CDR1 and CDR2: SGHTA, FQGTGA. V shed 5 bases and J 7 bases; nucleotides not matched to a gene: 19. The CDR3 is 17 amino acids. CDR3 in amino acids: CASSRDRGTGGHLEQYF. The CDR3, as DNA: TGTGCCAGCAGCCGAGACAGGGGCACCGGGGGCCACTTGGAGCAGTACTTC.

This clonotype showed up many times. The V and J genes are TRBV7-2 and TRBJ2-7, with D possibly TRBD2 on 5 matching bases. Germline CDR1 is SGHTA and CDR2 is FQGNSA. With 8 bases removed from V and 5 bases from J, the gap between germline ends came to 10 bases. The CDR3 runs 11 residues. In DNA, the CDR3 is TGTGCCAGCGGCCCAGCGGACGAGCAGTACTTC. Amino acids: CASGPADEQYF.